This T cell receptor beta chain comes out of a study of cytotoxic CD8 clonotypes in ibrutinib-treated CLL. Study information: Timing of response sample collection was a median approximately twelve months after treatment start, with a range of 6 to 36.

The CDR3 length is 15 residues. Depths of 1 in 200,000 to 1 in 1 million T cells were the sequencing target. The assay was immunoSEQ multiplex PCR, and TCRdb's table has in-frame clones only and misses some. This sample has 250,000 to 350,000 clones, with around 76% found just once. Of note for this clone: Its specificity is not known.

Points from the study as a whole: Public clonotypes occurred uncommonly; on treatment, they contracted or remained stable. Clonality rose at ibrutinib response and fell back toward baseline at progression.

The chain is built from TRBV12-1 and TRBJ2-2; the DNA was not used to check the table's D call, TRBD2. TRBV12-1 is annotated as a pseudogene. The sequence came from a human donor with chronic lymphocytic leukemia. The material sequenced was PBMCs, taken at disease progression, from a patient treated with ibrutinib. This chain's CDR3 is CASSSLAGRTGELFF. Written as DNA, the CDR3 is TGTGCCAGCAGCTCCTTAGCGGGTAGGACCGGGGAGCTGTTTTTT.